Listed here is a single TCR beta chain. The TCR beta CDR3 regions underwent amplification using RNA transcripts as the source. HTBI primers were the set used in a first-round RT-PCR of the TCR CDR3. TCRdb analysed the multiplex PCR reads with MiXCR anew, one entry per CDR3 protein. The data contain some 760,000 distinct CDR3 sequences, 14% of them singletons. The sample comes from a study of T cells in Graves' hyperthyroidism and ophthalmopathy. CDR1 and CDR2 (germline): LGHDT, YNNKEL (reference sequence). The ends were cut back, 1 base at V and 3 bases at J, with 9 bases in the middle. This CDR3 has 14 amino acids. Clinical symptoms, serum thyroxine, TRAb, thyroid ultrasound and orbital computed tomography established diagnosis. Fresh peripheral blood, under 13 ml, was the source of the PBMCs.

The TCR originated in a woman aged 18-30 years with Graves' hyperthyroidism. The sample consisted of blood. V and J are TRBV3-1 and TRBJ1-2; D might be TRBD1 (5 bases). The CDR3 DNA sequence: TGTGCCAGCAGCCAAGGGGGACGGGACTATGGCTACACCTTC. Translating gives CASSQGGRDYGYTF.